The rows below give T cell receptor beta chains drawn from one sample of a study of vaccination and CD4 T cells after COVID-19. These receptors are not linked to any known antigen. TCRdb itself ran the PCR reads through MiXCR, one entry per CDR3 protein. The data contain fewer than 15,000 distinct CDR3 sequences, about 35% of them singletons. Input material: cultured CD4+ T cells from blood. These receptors were taken from a human donor with COVID-19. Each CDR3 is given with its conserved first and last residue. Fields, in order: CDR3 length, clone size, V gene, D gene, J gene, CDR3 DNA, CDR3 protein. A D gene is named only where the DNA matches it firmly. Size is omitted from some rows. Given values are once, few, many or a class for expanded clones.

len: 15; abundance: .; v_gene: TRBV5-4; d_gene: .; j_gene: TRBJ2-5; CDR3nt: TGTGCCAGCAGCCCATCAGCGGTACGGGTAGAGACCCAGTACTTC; CDR3aa: CASSPSAVRVETQYF
len: 15; abundance: .; v_gene: TRBV5-1; d_gene: TRBD1; j_gene: TRBJ2-3; CDR3nt: TGCGCCAGCAGCTTGGACGGACAGGGGTCAGATACGCAGTATTTT; CDR3aa: CASSLDGQGSDTQYF
len: 14; abundance: .; v_gene: TRBV5-4; d_gene: .; j_gene: TRBJ2-1; CDR3nt: TGTGCCAGCAGCGATGGTGGGGACTACAATGAGCAGTTCTTC; CDR3aa: CASSDGGDYNEQFF
len: 17; abundance: .; v_gene: TRBV5-6; d_gene: .; j_gene: TRBJ1-6; CDR3nt: TGTGCCAGCAGCGTGCACCAAGGGGGTGTCTATAATTCACCCCTCCACTTT; CDR3aa: CASSVHQGGVYNSPLHF
len: 14; abundance: few; v_gene: TRBV19; d_gene: TRBD1; j_gene: TRBJ2-4; CDR3nt: TGTGCCAGTAGGAGACAGGGGAACGAGGACATTCAGTACTTC; CDR3aa: CASRRQGNEDIQYF
len: 17; abundance: .; v_gene: TRBV11-2; d_gene: TRBD1; j_gene: TRBJ2-1; CDR3nt: TGTGCCAGCAGCTTAGTTAGGGGACAGGGACCCTACAATGAGCAGTTCTTC; CDR3aa: CASSLVRGQGPYNEQFF
len: 15; abundance: few; v_gene: TRBV5-3; d_gene: .; j_gene: TRBJ1-6; CDR3nt: TGTGCCAGCAGCTCGGCGAGGGGCGCGAATTCACCCCTCCACTTT; CDR3aa: CASSSARGANSPLHF
len: 13; abundance: few; v_gene: TRBV6-1; d_gene: TRBD1; j_gene: TRBJ1-3; CDR3nt: TGTGCCAGCAGCCCGGGACAGGGTTTCTCCATATATTTT; CDR3aa: CASSPGQGFSIYF
len: 14; abundance: .; v_gene: TRBV7-2; d_gene: .; j_gene: TRBJ1-2; CDR3nt: TGTGCCAGCAGCTTTCGGACAGAAAGCTATGGCTACACCTTC; CDR3aa: CASSFRTESYGYTF
len: 13; abundance: .; v_gene: TRBV11-2; d_gene: TRBD1; j_gene: TRBJ2-7; CDR3nt: TGTGCCAGCAGTGCAGACAGGGGGAACGAGCAGTACTTC; CDR3aa: CASSADRGNEQYF
len: 15; abundance: .; v_gene: TRBV27; d_gene: .; j_gene: TRBJ2-7; CDR3nt: TGTGCCAGCAGTTTAAAGGGGGGTGGCTCCTACGAGCAGTACTTC; CDR3aa: CASSLKGGGSYEQYF
len: 13; abundance: .; v_gene: TRBV7-8; d_gene: .; j_gene: TRBJ1-5; CDR3nt: TGTGCCAGCAGCTATACAGGGAATCAGCCCCAGCATTTT; CDR3aa: CASSYTGNQPQHF
len: 15; abundance: few; v_gene: TRBV24-1; d_gene: .; j_gene: TRBJ1-5; CDR3nt: TGTGCCACCAGTGTCAGGGGAACAGGTGGACAGCCCCAGCATTTT; CDR3aa: CATSVRGTGGQPQHF
len: 14; abundance: few; v_gene: TRBV30; d_gene: .; j_gene: TRBJ1-5; CDR3nt: TGTGCCTGGAGTGTGACGGTGGCGGGTCAGCCCCAGCATTTT; CDR3aa: CAWSVTVAGQPQHF
len: 14; abundance: few; v_gene: TRBV16; d_gene: TRBD1; j_gene: TRBJ1-5; CDR3nt: TGTGCCAGCAGCCGGGACAGGGGCAATCAGCCCCAGCATTTT; CDR3aa: CASSRDRGNQPQHF
len: 16; abundance: few; v_gene: TRBV11-2; d_gene: .; j_gene: TRBJ1-1; CDR3nt: TGTGCCAGCAGCTTAGAGTCAGGACGGCGGACCGCTGAAGCTTTCTTT; CDR3aa: CASSLESGRRTAEAFF
len: 13; abundance: .; v_gene: TRBV6-5; d_gene: .; j_gene: TRBJ1-2; CDR3nt: TGTGCCAGCAGTTACGAGACACTAGGTGGCTACACCTTC; CDR3aa: CASSYETLGGYTF
len: 11; abundance: few; v_gene: TRBV6-5; d_gene: .; j_gene: TRBJ2-7; CDR3nt: TGTGCCAGCAGTTACTACCACGAGCAGTACTTC; CDR3aa: CASSYYHEQYF
len: 15; abundance: .; v_gene: TRBV30; d_gene: TRBD1; j_gene: TRBJ1-5; CDR3nt: TGTGCCTGGAGTACAGGGGGCGCCCCAGATCAGCCCCAGCATTTT; CDR3aa: CAWSTGGAPDQPQHF
len: 14; abundance: few; v_gene: TRBV7-2; d_gene: TRBD2; j_gene: TRBJ2-5; CDR3nt: TGTGCCAGCAGCCTGGGACTAGCAGGGGAGACCCAGTACTTC; CDR3aa: CASSLGLAGETQYF